This T cell receptor beta chain stems from a study of T cell responses to AZD1222 COVID-19 vaccine. Study results and caveats: CD4 TCRs linked to vaccination spanned spike, dominating at 160-218 and 743-854.

Germline V lookup: CDR1 MNHEY, CDR2 SVGAGI. The CDR3 is 11 residues long. The V and J ends lost 3 bases and 3 bases respectively, with 3 bases between them. Details on this clone: Antigen unknown.

The protocol was immunoSEQ multiplex PCR, while the TCRdb copy is restricted to in-frame clones and leaves out a portion. Altogether tens of thousands of clones are present, 85% to 90% being singletons, with the ten largest covering approximately 4.5%. The receptor was isolated from an adult in good health. This material consisted of peripheral blood, taken on day 0 of MenACWY control vaccination. The V call is TRBV6-5, the J call TRBJ2-7, with D unresolved. The CDR3 DNA reads as TGTGCCAGCAGTTATAACTACGAGCAGTACTTC. Its protein is CASSYNYEQYF.